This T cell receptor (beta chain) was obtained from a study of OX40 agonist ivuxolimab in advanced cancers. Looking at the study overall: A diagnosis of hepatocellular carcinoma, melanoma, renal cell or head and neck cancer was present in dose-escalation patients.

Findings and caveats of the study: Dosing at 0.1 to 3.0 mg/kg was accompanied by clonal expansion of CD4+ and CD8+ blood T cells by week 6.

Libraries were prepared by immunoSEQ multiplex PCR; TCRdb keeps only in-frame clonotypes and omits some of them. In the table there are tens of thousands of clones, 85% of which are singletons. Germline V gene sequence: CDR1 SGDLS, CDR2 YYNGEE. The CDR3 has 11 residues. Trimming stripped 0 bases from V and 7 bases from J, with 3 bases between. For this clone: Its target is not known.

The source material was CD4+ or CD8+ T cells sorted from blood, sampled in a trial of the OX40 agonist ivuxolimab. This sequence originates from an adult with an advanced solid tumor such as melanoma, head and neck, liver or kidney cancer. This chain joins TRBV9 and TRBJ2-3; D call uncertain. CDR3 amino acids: CASSVANTQYF. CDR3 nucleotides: TGTGCCAGCAGCGTAGCAAATACGCAGTATTTT.